A single sample gave rise to the 20 T cell receptor beta chains below, sequenced in a study of PD-1 blockade in classical Hodgkin lymphoma. Sequencing used immunoSEQ multiplex PCR; TCRdb keeps in-frame clones, though not all of them. The sample carries 25,000 to 35,000 clones, approximately 89% recorded once. The time point is: cycle 4 day 1 (C4D1), after more than five weeks of nivolumab. After autologous stem cell transplantation all patients relapsed, and prior brentuximab vedotin exposure differed between cohorts. The study purified CD4+ T cells from thawed PBMCs using magnetic negative selection. The specimen was CD4+ T cells from blood, collected before the fourth cycle of nivolumab. Source of these receptors: a human donor with classical Hodgkin lymphoma.

The V call is TRBV21-1, the J call TRBJ2-4; the DNA was not used to check the table's D call, TRBD1. TRBV21-1 is flagged as a pseudogene. The CDR3 extends over 15 amino acids. The CDR3 sequence: CASSGDSATKNIQYF. The CDR3 DNA sequence: TGTGCCAGCAGCGGGGACAGTGCGACCAAAAACATTCAGTACTTC.

The chain employs TRBV9 and TRBJ2-2, with D perhaps matching TRBD2 (5 bases). The V end lost 0 bases, the J end lost 5 bases, and 17 bases lay between the germline ends. The CDR3 is 17 amino acids. In germline, CDR1 is SGDLS, CDR2 YYNGEE. CDR3 in DNA: TGTGCCAGCAGCGTAGCCGGGAACTCGCGAGGAACCGGGGAGCTGTTTTTT. Translation: CASSVAGNSRGTGELFF.

This clone appeared once. The chain uses TRBV5-4 and TRBJ2-7; 10 nucleotides line up with TRBD2. This CDR3 region has 16 residues. The germline CDR1 and CDR2 sequences are SGHNT and YYREEE (reference sequence). J gave up 6 bases and V 4 bases, and 13 bases lay outside the gene matches. CDR3 sequence (DNA): TGTGCCAGCAGCCTCCCCCACACTAGCGGGATCTCCGAGCAGTACTTC. This codes for CASSLPHTSGISEQYF. The full variable domain, its missing parts supplied by reference TRBV5-4 and TRBJ2-7, is ETGVTQSPTHLIKTRGQQVTLRCSSQSGHNTVSWYQQALGQGPQFIFQYYREEENGRGNFPPRFSGLQFPNYSSELNVNALELDDSALYLCASSLPHTSGISEQYFGPGTRLTVT.

The gene calls are TRBV5-8 and TRBJ2-7; D could derive from TRBD1 or TRBD2 (5 bases each). Trimming left V 1 base short and J 6 bases short, with 14 bases between. This CDR3 has 14 residues. CDR1 and CDR2 (germline): SGHTS, YDEGEE. The CDR3 loop reads CASSLYSAGTEQYF. The DNA of the CDR3 is TGTGCCAGCAGCTTGTATTCGGCAGGGACCGAGCAGTACTTC.

J is TRBJ2-3 and V is TRBV7-9; 8 bases fit TRBD1. Germline CDR1 and CDR2: SEHNR and FQNEAQ (reference sequence). The junction had 8 bases not matched to a gene; V was cut back by 2 bases and J by 4 bases. This CDR3 comprises 16 residues. CDR3 bases: TGTGCCAGCAGCTTACCCAGAGACAGGGGACCAGATACGCAGTATTTT. Its translation is CASSLPRDRGPDTQYF.

This chain joins TRBV4-2 and TRBJ1-2; TRBD1 is a possible D gene (5 bases). CDR3 length: 16 residues. Trimming took off 0 bases at V and 3 bases at J, with 14 bases between the two ends. Germline V gene lookup returns CDR1 LGHNA and CDR2 YNFKEQ. CDR3 in amino acids: CASSQDPAGSYYGYTF. The DNA for the CDR3 is TGTGCCAGCAGCCAAGATCCGGCAGGGAGTTACTATGGCTACACCTTC.

This clone was counted between two and nine times. The rearrangement joins TRBV29-1 to TRBJ2-7, with TRBD2 identical over 8 bases. CDR3 length: 13 amino acids. Trimming removed 6 bases from V and 0 bases from J; junction bases left unmatched: 4. The germline V gene encodes CDR1 SQVTM and CDR2 ANQGSEA. The CDR3 region is CSVQRETSYEQYF. In nucleotides, the CDR3 is TGCAGCGTCCAGCGGGAGACCTCCTACGAGCAGTACTTC.

The chain has TRBV27 and TRBJ2-7; D is ambiguous. Trimming removed 5 bases at V and 5 bases at J, with 7 bases between. CDR1 MNHEY and CDR2 SMNVEV come from the germline V gene (reference sequence). The CDR3 runs to 11 residues. The CDR3 loop reads CASSRSDEQYF. For the CDR3, the DNA is TGTGCCAGCAGTAGGTCCGACGAGCAGTACTTC.

The rearrangement uses TRBV10-1 and TRBJ1-3, with unresolved D. The CDR3 runs to 15 residues. CDR1 and CDR2 (germline): WNHNN, SYGVQD (reference sequence). V lost 6 bases to trimming and J lost 0 bases, with 12 bases between them. The CDR3, as DNA: TGCGCCAGCAGGAAGGACGGTAGCTCTGGAAACACCATATATTTT. Residues: CASRKDGSSGNTIYF.

The chain uses TRBV6-5 and TRBJ2-3, with 10 bases that match TRBD2. Germline CDR1 MNHEY, CDR2 SVGAGI. V gave up 10 bases and J gave up 4 bases; unmatched junction bases: 8. CDR3 length: 14 amino acids. CDR3 sequence reads: CATGSGRGADTQYF. CDR3 in DNA: TGTGCCACTGGGAGCGGGAGGGGGGCAGATACGCAGTATTTT.

The V gene is TRBV30, the J gene TRBJ1-2, with TRBD1 as a possible D gene (6 bases). Germline CDR1 GTSNPN, CDR2 SVGIG (reference sequence). Trimming removed 0 bases from V and 2 bases from J, with 10 bases in between. This CDR3 has 14 amino acids. The CDR3 DNA reads TGTGCCTGGAGTGTATCCAGGGGAAACTATGGCTACACCTTC. This sequence encodes CAWSVSRGNYGYTF.

The chain employs TRBV28 and TRBJ2-1; 7 nucleotides align to TRBD2. Trimming cost V 5 bases and J 3 bases; bases outside gene matches: 10. The CDR3 spans 16 residues. Germline V lookup: CDR1 MDHEN, CDR2 SYDVKM. For the CDR3, the DNA is TGTGCCAGCAGTGCCTATAGCGGGTCCAACTACAATGAGCAGTTCTTC. It codes for CASSAYSGSNYNEQFF.

This chain uses TRBV6-1 with TRBJ1-2; 7 bases map to TRBD1. The CDR3 has 13 residues. Trimming at V came to 7 bases and at J to 4 bases, leaving 6 bases not matched to a gene. Germline values: CDR1 MNHNS, CDR2 SASEGT. The CDR3 bases are TGTGCCAGCAATCCGGGACAGTCCTATGGCTACACCTTC. Amino acids: CASNPGQSYGYTF.

The J gene is TRBJ1-1, the V gene TRBV11-2; 7 bases are shared with TRBD1. J gave up 1 base and V 0 bases, and 8 bases lay outside the gene matches. The germline gives CDR1 SGHAT, CDR2 FQNNGV. CDR3 length: 17 amino acids. CDR3 in DNA: TGTGCCAGCAGCTTAGATATTTCAGGGGGACAGAACACTGAAGCTTTCTTT. Amino acid sequence: CASSLDISGGQNTEAFF. The full variable domain, completed using reference TRBV11-2 and TRBJ1-1, is EAGVAQSPRYKIIEKRQSVAFWCNPISGHATLYWYQQILGQGPKLLIQFQNNGVVDDSQLPKDRFSAERLKGVDSTLKIQPAKLEDSAVYLCASSLDISGGQNTEAFFGQGTRLTVV.

The chain combines TRBV7-9 with TRBJ2-5; TRBD2 matches at 9 bases. Germline CDR1 is SEHNR and CDR2 is FQNEAQ (reference sequence). The V gene end was trimmed by 3 bases and the J gene end by 5 bases; junction bases not matched to a gene: 1. CDR3 length: 13 residues. The CDR3 DNA reads TGTGCCAGCAGCTTGCGGGAGGGTGAGACCCAGTACTTC. This encodes CASSLREGETQYF.

The chain joins TRBV4-1 to TRBJ2-7; 9 nucleotides line up with TRBD1. Germline trimming cut 3 bases from V and 0 bases from J; bases unmatched to any gene: 9. Germline CDR1 MGHRA, CDR2 YSYEKL. The CDR3 runs to 17 residues. The CDR3 sequence is CASSQVQGAQNSYEQYF. The CDR3 DNA reads TGCGCCAGCAGCCAGGTACAGGGGGCCCAAAACTCCTACGAGCAGTACTTC.

The chain uses TRBV10-3 and TRBJ2-7; D is perhaps TRBD1 (5 bases). Trimming left V 3 bases short and J 0 bases short, with 15 bases between. The CDR3 loop spans 16 amino acids. Germline values: CDR1 ENHRY, CDR2 SYGVKD. The CDR3 DNA is TGTGCCATCAGTGACCTACAGGAAGACAGCTCCTACGAGCAGTACTTC. Protein product: CAISDLQEDSSYEQYF.

The V and J genes are TRBV28 and TRBJ1-1, with unresolved D. Between the trimmed V and J ends, which lost 1 base and 7 bases, there was a span of 7 bases. This CDR3 has 12 amino acids. Germline V CDR1 and CDR2: MDHEN, SYDVKM. In nucleotides, the CDR3 is TGTGCCAGCAGTTTATACGGTATTGAAGCTTTCTTT. Protein: CASSLYGIEAFF.

The chain uses TRBV6-5 and TRBJ2-7; 8 bases match TRBD1. This CDR3 has 13 amino acids. Germline V gene sequence: CDR1 MNHEY, CDR2 SVGAGI. Trimming at V came to 7 bases and at J to 5 bases, leaving 7 bases not matched to a gene. The CDR3 coding sequence is TGTGCCAGCACGGACAGGGCCCTGGACGAGCAGTACTTC. Translation gives CASTDRALDEQYF.

The chain employs TRBV29-1 and TRBJ1-2, with unresolved D. Germline V gene lookup returns CDR1 SQVTM and CDR2 ANQGSEA. V dropped 0 bases and J dropped 8 bases, with 19 bases sitting between them. There are 15 residues in the CDR3. CDR3 region: CSVEDREAGVRGYTF. Written as DNA, the CDR3 is TGCAGCGTTGAAGATCGGGAGGCAGGCGTCAGAGGCTACACCTTC.